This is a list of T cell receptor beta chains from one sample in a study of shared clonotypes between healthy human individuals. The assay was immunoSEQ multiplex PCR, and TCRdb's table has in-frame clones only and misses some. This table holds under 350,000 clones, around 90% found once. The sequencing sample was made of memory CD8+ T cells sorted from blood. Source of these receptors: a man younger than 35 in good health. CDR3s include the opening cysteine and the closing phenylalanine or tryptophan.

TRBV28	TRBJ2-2	CASSLWDRQGTGELFF
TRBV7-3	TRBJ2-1	CASSLGGVIYNEQFF
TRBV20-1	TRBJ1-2	CSALGLTTF
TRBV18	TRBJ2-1	CASSAPAVTGTFYNEQFF
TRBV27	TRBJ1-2	CASGAPGEEVYGYTF
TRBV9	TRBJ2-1	CASSGSVEYNEQFF
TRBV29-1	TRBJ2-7	CSVEDREAYEQYF
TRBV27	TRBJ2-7	CASSSLSTRNEQYF
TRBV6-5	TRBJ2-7	CASSHTGQGRGEQYF
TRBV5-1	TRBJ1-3	CASSPTFRESFGNTIYF
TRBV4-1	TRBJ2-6	CASSQRGANVLTF
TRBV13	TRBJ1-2	CASSPLVDTSRYGYTF
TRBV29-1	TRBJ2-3	CSVEDGTSGRTDTQYF
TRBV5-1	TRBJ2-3	CASSLGQTSSTDTQYF
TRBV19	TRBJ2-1	CASSIWGNNEQFF
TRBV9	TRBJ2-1	CASSVVGGSNEQFF
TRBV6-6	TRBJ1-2	CASSYEDFGYTF
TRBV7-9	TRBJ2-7	CASSSEAYEQYF
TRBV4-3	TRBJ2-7	CASSHTQGYEQYF
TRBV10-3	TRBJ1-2	CAISDQTAAAPHTLLYGYTF
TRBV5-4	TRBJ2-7	CASSFDGNSYEQYF
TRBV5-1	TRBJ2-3	CASSLGLAGVLDTQYF
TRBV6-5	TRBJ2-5	CASSFPGGETQYF
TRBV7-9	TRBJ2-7	CASSPRDISYEQYF
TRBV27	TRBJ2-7	CASSVRQAGFEDEQYF
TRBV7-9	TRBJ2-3	CASSLGIQPRTDTQYF
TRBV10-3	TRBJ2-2	CAISEGAVGELFF
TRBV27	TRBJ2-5	CASSDRLLRETQYF
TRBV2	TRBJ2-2	CASSEVNTGELFF
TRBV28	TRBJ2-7	CASSFRGESTYEQYF
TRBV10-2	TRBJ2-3	CASSEWGAGEDTQYF
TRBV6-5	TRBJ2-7	CASSYNLAGPYEQYF
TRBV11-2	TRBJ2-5	CASSPSGEMGETQYF
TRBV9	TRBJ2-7	CASSVGFAALQYF
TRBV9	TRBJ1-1	CASSHSQGLETEAFF
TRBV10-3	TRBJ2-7	CAISESTTSLFEQYF
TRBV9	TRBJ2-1	CASSVWASGGNEQFF
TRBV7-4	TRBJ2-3	CASSLPGTSGKTDTQYF
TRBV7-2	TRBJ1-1	CASSLDRDGPFTEAFF
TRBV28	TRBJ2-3	CASRQGPTDTQYF
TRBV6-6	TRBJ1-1	CASSPRTGGGTEAFF
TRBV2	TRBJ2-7	CASSEEGVPYEQYF
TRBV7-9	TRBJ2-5	CASSIGTGSETQYF
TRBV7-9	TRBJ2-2	CASSLGQGATGELFF
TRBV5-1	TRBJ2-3	CASSLGLAGTDTQYF
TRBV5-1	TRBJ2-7	CASSDRGLNNEQYF
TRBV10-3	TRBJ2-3	CDSMDPPVEDTQYF
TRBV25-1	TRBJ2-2	CASSEISETGELFF
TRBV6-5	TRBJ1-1	CASSAPGQGNTEAFF
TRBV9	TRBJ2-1	CASSRDGSYNEQFF
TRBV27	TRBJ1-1	CASFANGNMDTEAFF